The 25 T cell receptor beta chains below come from one sample, sequenced in a study of cytomegalovirus exposure and HLA in healthy donors. 60 Vbeta and 13 Jbeta primers were used in PCR. Clones were sequenced by immunoSEQ multiplex PCR, and TCRdb holds only the in-frame ones, with some missing. The sample records under 200,000 clones, 62% being singletons. Sequencing input: PBMCs. Receptors originate from a man aged 40-50 years in good health and CMV-seronegative.

This clone came up a few times. The gene calls are TRBV5-4 and TRBJ2-1; TRBD2 is a possible D gene (5 bases). CDR1 is SGHNT and CDR2 is YYREEE in the germline V gene (reference sequence). Trimming took off 2 bases at V and 5 bases at J, with 17 bases between the two ends. The CDR3 is 16 residues long. Written as DNA, the CDR3 is TGTGCCAGCAGCTTTGGCGCGGGTGGGCCCAACAATGAGCAGTTCTTC. Its protein is CASSFGAGGPNNEQFF. The complete variable domain, with remaining parts taken from reference TRBV5-4 and TRBJ2-1, reads ETGVTQSPTHLIKTRGQQVTLRCSSQSGHNTVSWYQQALGQGPQFIFQYYREEENGRGNFPPRFSGLQFPNYSSELNVNALELDDSALYLCASSFGAGGPNNEQFFGPGTRLTVL.

The chain combines TRBV7-8 with TRBJ2-4; D perhaps matches TRBD1 (5 bases). CDR1 SGHVS and CDR2 FQNEAQ come from the germline V gene. V shed 5 bases and J shed 6 bases, with 11 bases lying between them. The CDR3 consists of 13 residues. CDR3 amino acids: CASSLDKANIQYF. The CDR3 nucleotides are TGTGCCAGCAGCCTGGACAAGGCAAACATTCAGTACTTC. Complete variable domain (other parts from reference TRBV7-8 and TRBJ2-4): GAGVSQSPRYKVAKRGQDVALRCDPISGHVSLFWYQQALGQGPEFLTYFQNEAQLDKSGLPSDRFFAERPEGSVSTLKIQRTQQEDSAVYLCASSLDKANIQYFGAGTRLSVL.

This clone appeared a few times. Here the CDR3 reads CASVPTGAHTEAFF. The CDR3 DNA is TGCGCCAGCGTCCCTACAGGGGCCCACACTGAAGCTTTCTTT. The chain has TRBV5-1 and TRBJ1-1, with 7 bases lining up with TRBD1. The germline gives CDR1 SGHRS, CDR2 YFSETQ. V shed 7 bases, J shed 3 bases, and the junction held 9 bases outside the gene matches. The CDR3 has 14 residues.

This clone has only a few counts. The V call is TRBV4-3, the J call TRBJ2-7, with 7 bases fitting TRBD2. This CDR3 is built from 15 residues. The V gene's germline CDR1 is LGHNA and CDR2 YSLEER. The V gene end was trimmed by 3 bases and the J gene end by 0 bases; junction bases not matched to a gene: 5. The DNA for the CDR3 is TGCGCCAGCAGCCAGGCCGGGACTAACTCCTACGAGCAGTACTTC. It translates to CASSQAGTNSYEQYF.

This clone is a singleton in its sample. The chain has TRBV6-5 and TRBJ1-1; 7 positions agree with TRBD1. Germline V gene sequence: CDR1 MNHEY, CDR2 SVGAGI. V shed 4 bases, J shed 0 bases, and the junction held 2 bases outside the gene matches. This CDR3 is 14 amino acids long. In nucleotides, the CDR3 is TGTGCCAGCAGTTTCCAGGGGGTGAACACTGAAGCTTTCTTT. Amino acids: CASSFQGVNTEAFF.

In the case of this clone: Mismatch with germline at one junction end may stem from a read error. This CDR3 is CASSYRTGDEKLFF. In DNA, the CDR3 is TGTGCCAGCAGCTATAGGACAGGGGACGAAAAACTGTTTTTT. The chain uses TRBV5-1 and TRBJ1-4; 9 nucleotides match TRBD1. Germline-derived CDR1 and CDR2 are SGHRS and YFSETQ. This CDR3 comprises 14 residues. Filled out from reference TRBV5-1 and TRBJ1-4, the complete variable domain reads KAGVTQTPRYLIKTRGQQVTLSCSPISGHRSVSWYQQTPGQGLQFLFEYFSETQRNKGNFPGRFSGRQFSNSRSEMNVSTLELGDSALYLCASSYRTGDEKLFFGSGTQLSVL.

V is TRBV29-1 and J is TRBJ1-4; D is undetermined. The CDR3 length is 14 residues. Between the trimmed V and J ends, which lost 4 bases and 6 bases, there was a span of 15 bases. The germline V gene encodes CDR1 SQVTM and CDR2 ANQGSEA. This CDR3 reads CSVAPGGGDEKLFF. The DNA of the CDR3 is TGCAGCGTTGCCCCAGGTGGAGGCGATGAAAAACTGTTTTTT.

V and J are TRBV19 and TRBJ2-7, with a weak D call TRBD1 (5 bases). Trimming removed 5 bases at V and 1 base at J, with 9 bases between. This CDR3 comprises 13 residues. Looked up from germline, CDR1 is LNHDA and CDR2 is SQIVND (reference sequence). This CDR3 is CASSFRESYEQYF. For the CDR3, the DNA is TGTGCCAGTAGTTTCAGGGAATCCTACGAGCAGTACTTC.

This sequence joins TRBV21-1 and TRBJ2-7; TRBD2 is the table's D call, not checked against the DNA. TRBV21-1 is a known pseudogene. This CDR3 contains 16 residues. CDR3 in DNA: TGTGCCAGCAGCAGGCAAGGACGGGATACCTCCTACGAGCAGTACTTC. Amino acid sequence: CASSRQGRDTSYEQYF.

The chain carries TRBV27 and TRBJ2-1; 8 positions match TRBD1. The CDR3 has 15 residues. V shed 4 bases and J 6 bases; nucleotides not matched to a gene: 8. CDR1 is MNHEY, CDR2 SMNVEV, per germline (reference sequence). CDR3 nucleotides: TGTGCCAGCAGTTCCCGGACAGGGATTAGCAATGAGCAGTTCTTC. Amino acids: CASSSRTGISNEQFF.

The genes are TRBV5-1 and TRBJ2-5, with D possibly matching TRBD2 (7 bases). Germline CDR1 SGHRS, CDR2 YFSETQ. Between the trimmed V and J ends, which lost 4 bases and 2 bases, there was a span of 15 bases. The CDR3 sequence is 15 residues long. The DNA for the CDR3 is TGCGCCAGCAGCGCCGGGGGGCAGGCACAAGAGACCCAGTACTTC. Protein: CASSAGGQAQETQYF.

About this clone itself: This specimen includes other DNA sequences encoding the same CDR3. This CDR3 reads CASSHRDSIYEQYF. In DNA, the CDR3 is TGTGCCAGCAGTCACCGGGACTCGATCTACGAGCAGTACTTC. V and J are TRBV27 and TRBJ2-7; a weak D match, TRBD2 (6 bases). The germline V gene encodes CDR1 MNHEY and CDR2 SMNVEV (reference sequence). Trimming removed 5 bases at V and 3 bases at J, with 14 bases between. The CDR3 has 14 amino acids.

The chain combines TRBV7-9 with TRBJ1-5; TRBD1 is a possible D gene (5 bases). V shed 1 base and J shed 9 bases, with 19 bases lying between them. CDR1 and CDR2 from the germline V gene are SEHNR and FQNEAQ (reference sequence). This CDR3 has 16 amino acids. CDR3 DNA sequence: TGTGCCAGCAGCTTAGAATTGGGCCCAGGGATAGGGCCCCAGCATTTT. This encodes CASSLELGPGIGPQHF. The full variable domain, rest sourced from reference TRBV7-9 and TRBJ1-5, is DTGVSQNPRHKITKRGQNVTFRCDPISEHNRLYWYRQTLGQGPEFLTYFQNEAQLEKSRLLSDRFSAERPKGSFSTLEIQRTEQGDSAMYLCASSLELGPGIGPQHFGDGTRLSIL.

This clone was observed a few times. The chain uses TRBV21-1 and TRBJ1-5; no check of the table's D call, TRBD1, against the DNA was made. TRBV21-1 is given as a pseudogene. This CDR3 has 16 residues. CDR3 protein: CASSKGTGGEDQPQHF. The CDR3 DNA reads as TGTGCCAGCAGCAAAGGGACAGGGGGCGAGGATCAGCCCCAGCATTTT.

The rearrangement links TRBV21-1 to TRBJ2-1; the listed D gene, TRBD2, was not tested against the DNA. TRBV21-1 represents a pseudogene. This CDR3 has 17 amino acids. The CDR3 here is CASSKFSGGPSYNEQFF. DNA for the CDR3: TGTGCCAGCAGCAAATTCTCGGGAGGGCCTTCCTACAATGAGCAGTTCTTC.

CDR3 nucleotide sequence: TGTGCCATCAGCCGGGCGGGTCCACCCTACGAGCAGTACTTC. Translated: CAISRAGPPYEQYF. The chain uses TRBV10-3 and TRBJ2-7; weak D call: TRBD2 (5 bases). Between the trimmed V and J ends, which lost 6 bases and 2 bases, there was a span of 14 bases. This CDR3 is built from 14 residues. Germline CDR1 and CDR2: ENHRY and SYGVKD.

This clone was picked up a small number of times. This chain connects TRBV9 to TRBJ2-3; 11 nucleotides match TRBD2. This CDR3 is built from 15 residues. Germline trimming cut 2 bases from V and 6 bases from J; bases unmatched to any gene: 5. The germline CDR1 and CDR2 sequences are SGDLS and YYNGEE. CDR3 region: CASSVVTSGMDTQYF. The DNA of the CDR3 is TGTGCCAGCAGCGTCGTGACTAGCGGGATGGATACGCAGTATTTT. The variable domain in full, with the rest retrieved from reference TRBV9 and TRBJ2-3, is DSGVTQTPKHLITATGQRVTLRCSPRSGDLSVYWYQQSLDQGLQFLIQYYNGEERAKGNILERFSAQQFPDLHSELNLSSLELGDSALYFCASSVVTSGMDTQYFGPGTRLTVL.

The table lists this clone with a few counts. The rearrangement joins TRBV30 to TRBJ1-2; 8 nucleotides line up with TRBD1. V lost 5 bases, J lost 11 bases, and 13 bases stayed unmatched. CDR3 length: 13 residues. CDR1 is GTSNPN and CDR2 is SVGIG in the germline V gene (reference sequence). The CDR3 here is CAWSTGTGEMYTF. DNA for the CDR3: TGTGCCTGGTCGACCGGGACAGGCGAAATGTACACCTTC.

The CDR3 reads CASSLLRGGGATDTQYF. The DNA for the CDR3 is TGTGCCAGCAGCTTACTAAGGGGCGGGGGGGCCACAGATACGCAGTATTTT. This rearrangement joins TRBV11-2 to TRBJ2-3; 9 bases match TRBD2. Germline V gene sequence: CDR1 SGHAT, CDR2 FQNNGV. V trimming: 2 bases; J trimming: 2 bases; junction bases outside the gene matches: 8. This CDR3 region has 17 residues. Looking up the rest from reference TRBV11-2 and TRBJ2-3 gives the full variable domain: EAGVAQSPRYKIIEKRQSVAFWCNPISGHATLYWYQQILGQGPKLLIQFQNNGVVDDSQLPKDRFSAERLKGVDSTLKIQPAKLEDSAVYLCASSLLRGGGATDTQYFGPGTRLTVL.

This chain uses TRBV6-5 with TRBJ2-1; the D gene is possibly TRBD1 (5 bases). The germline V gene encodes CDR1 MNHEY and CDR2 SVGAGI. Trimming left V 3 bases short and J 5 bases short, with 14 bases between. CDR3 length equals 15 residues. As DNA, the CDR3 is TGTGCCAGCAGTTATATCCAGGGAAAAAACAATGAGCAGTTCTTC. Its translation is CASSYIQGKNNEQFF.

The chain couples TRBV25-1 to TRBJ2-7, with TRBD1 identical over 9 bases. The germline gives CDR1 MGHDK, CDR2 SYGVNS. V shed 2 bases, J shed 2 bases, and the junction held 1 base outside the gene matches. The CDR3 spans 14 residues. The CDR3 protein is CASSERQGAYEQYF. The DNA for the CDR3 is TGTGCCAGCAGTGAAAGACAGGGGGCCTACGAGCAGTACTTC.

The CDR3 protein is CASSSTSASSYNEQFF. The DNA of the CDR3 is TGCGCCAGCAGCTCTACTAGCGCCAGCTCCTACAATGAGCAGTTCTTC. The rearrangement uses TRBV5-1 and TRBJ2-1; 7 bases are a match to TRBD2. The CDR3 totals 16 residues. V gave up 3 bases and J gave up 0 bases; unmatched junction bases: 6. Germline V gene sequence: CDR1 SGHRS, CDR2 YFSETQ.

The CDR3 DNA follows: TGTGCCTGGAGTGTCGGACAGGGGCGAGAGACCCAGTACTTC. As protein: CAWSVGQGRETQYF. V gene TRBV30 combines with J gene TRBJ2-5; the match to TRBD1 covers 9 bases. The trim removed 0 bases at V and 4 bases at J, leaving 3 bases unmatched. Germline V gives CDR1 GTSNPN, CDR2 SVGIG (reference sequence). CDR3 length equals 14 residues.

The gene calls are TRBV9 and TRBJ2-2; 8 nucleotides align to TRBD1. CDR3 length: 13 residues. Germline V gives CDR1 SGDLS, CDR2 YYNGEE. J was trimmed by 4 bases and V by 9 bases; bases with no gene match: 5. The CDR3 region has the DNA TGTGCCACCGGCAGGGGGCCCACCGGGGAGCTGTTTTTT. It specifies CATGRGPTGELFF.

The chain links TRBV28 to TRBJ2-5; TRBD2 matches at 7 bases. TRBJ2-7 explains the end of the DNA better; the J call may be wrong. This CDR3 is built from 15 residues. CDR1 and CDR2 from the germline V gene are MDHEN and SYDVKM. The CDR3 is CASSLYQRGTYEQYF. In DNA, the CDR3 is TGTGCCAGCAGTTTATATCAGCGGGGCACCTACGAGCAGTACTTC.